These T cell receptor beta chains were read from a single sample in a study of T-cell memory formation after mild COVID-19. In TCRdb, the 5' RACE reads were re-called with MiXCR into one record per CDR3 protein. Among about 400,000 distinct CDR3 sequences listed, approximately 24% were seen once. The sequencing sample was made of PBMCs or a T cell subset sorted from them (not recorded which). Receptors were obtained from an adult woman who had mild COVID-19 (a few samples of this study predate the infection). Cell type and time point are not known. The CDR3 runs from the conserved cysteine through the conserved F or W. The order of the fields is clone size, D gene, V gene, J gene, CDR3 DNA, CDR3 protein. A D gene is named only where the DNA matches it firmly. Part of the rows lack a size; the others show once, few, many or a class for expanded clones.

clone size: NA
D gene: NA
V gene: TRBV29-1
J gene: TRBJ1-2
CDR3 DNA: TGCAGCGTTGAAGATCAAGTAGAGTATGGCTACACCTTC
CDR3 protein: CSVEDQVEYGYTF

clone size: few
D gene: NA
V gene: TRBV15
J gene: TRBJ2-1
CDR3 DNA: TGTGCCACCAGCAGAGGGTCAGCTGGGCAGTTCTTC
CDR3 protein: CATSRGSAGQFF

clone size: few
D gene: NA
V gene: TRBV24-1
J gene: TRBJ2-2
CDR3 DNA: TGTGCCACCAGTGAGGTAGCAGCGAACACCGGGGAGCTGTTTTTT
CDR3 protein: CATSEVAANTGELFF

clone size: NA
D gene: NA
V gene: TRBV12-3/TRBV12-4
J gene: TRBJ2-1
CDR3 DNA: TGTGCCAGCAGTTTGACCGGGACCGACTATGAGCAGTTCTTC
CDR3 protein: CASSLTGTDYEQFF

clone size: NA
D gene: TRBD1
V gene: TRBV6-5
J gene: TRBJ2-7
CDR3 DNA: TGTGCCAGCAGTTACGAACAGGGGACCGACGAGCAGTACTTC
CDR3 protein: CASSYEQGTDEQYF

clone size: NA
D gene: NA
V gene: TRBV9
J gene: TRBJ2-2
CDR3 DNA: TGTGCCAGCAGCGTAGAGGCGGGAGACAGGACCGGGGAGCTGTTTTTT
CDR3 protein: CASSVEAGDRTGELFF

clone size: few
D gene: NA
V gene: TRBV5-1
J gene: TRBJ1-2
CDR3 DNA: TGCGCCAGCAGTTCATACAGAGGGGGCTACACCTTC
CDR3 protein: CASSSYRGGYTF

clone size: NA
D gene: NA
V gene: TRBV7-3
J gene: TRBJ2-3
CDR3 DNA: TGTGCCAGCAGCTTAGGGGCCGAGAGGTCCACAGATACGCAGTATTTT
CDR3 protein: CASSLGAERSTDTQYF

clone size: few
D gene: NA
V gene: TRBV7-3
J gene: TRBJ1-2
CDR3 DNA: TGTGCCAGCAGCTTAGAGGGGATATCTAACTATGGCTACACCTTC
CDR3 protein: CASSLEGISNYGYTF

clone size: many
D gene: NA
V gene: TRBV27
J gene: TRBJ2-7
CDR3 DNA: TGTGCCAGCAGCTCGGGACTCTCCTACGAGCAGTACTTC
CDR3 protein: CASSSGLSYEQYF

clone size: NA
D gene: TRBD2
V gene: TRBV7-2
J gene: TRBJ2-3
CDR3 DNA: TGTGCCAGCAGCTTAGCTCCCCTAGCGGGAGCAGTAGATACGCAGTATTTT
CDR3 protein: CASSLAPLAGAVDTQYF

clone size: NA
D gene: TRBD1
V gene: TRBV4-1
J gene: TRBJ1-6
CDR3 DNA: TGCGCCAGCAGCCCGGCGCAGGGGGCAAATTCACCCCTCCACTTT
CDR3 protein: CASSPAQGANSPLHF

clone size: few
D gene: TRBD2
V gene: TRBV7-6
J gene: TRBJ2-1
CDR3 DNA: TGTGCCAGCAGCAGGGGACTAGCGGGAAGCGATGAGCAGTTCTTC
CDR3 protein: CASSRGLAGSDEQFF

clone size: many
D gene: NA
V gene: TRBV29-1
J gene: TRBJ2-1
CDR3 DNA: TGCAGCGTTGAAGGGCGCCAGGGGGGTGAGCAGTTCTTC
CDR3 protein: CSVEGRQGGEQFF

clone size: NA
D gene: TRBD2
V gene: TRBV7-2
J gene: TRBJ2-5
CDR3 DNA: TGTGCCAGCAGCCCGGGACTAGCGGGAGGGGGAGAAAAAGAGACCCAGTACTTC
CDR3 protein: CASSPGLAGGGEKETQYF

clone size: NA
D gene: TRBD1
V gene: TRBV11-2
J gene: TRBJ2-7
CDR3 DNA: TGTGCCAGCAGCCTACAGGGGGGTCACTCCTACGAGCAGTACTTC
CDR3 protein: CASSLQGGHSYEQYF

clone size: few
D gene: NA
V gene: TRBV5-5
J gene: TRBJ2-7
CDR3 DNA: TGTGCCAGCAGCTTAGGACAGCCCTTATTTTACTCCTACGAGCAGTACTTC
CDR3 protein: CASSLGQPLFYSYEQYF

clone size: many
D gene: NA
V gene: TRBV29-1
J gene: TRBJ2-3
CDR3 DNA: TGCAGCGTTGAAGTGGACGGGTTAAGCACAGATACGCAGTATTTT
CDR3 protein: CSVEVDGLSTDTQYF

clone size: NA
D gene: NA
V gene: TRBV4-1
J gene: TRBJ2-7
CDR3 DNA: TGCGCCAGCAGCTCCGGTGGGGCAGGGAAAGGTTACGAGCAGTACTTC
CDR3 protein: CASSSGGAGKGYEQYF

clone size: NA
D gene: NA
V gene: TRBV7-9
J gene: TRBJ2-7
CDR3 DNA: TGTGCCAGCAGCTTATCTGGAGAGTCCTACGAGCAGTACTTC
CDR3 protein: CASSLSGESYEQYF